The present T cell receptor beta chain was sequenced within a study of blood T cell repertoires in COVID-19. At the level of the study: Samples came from the United States, Italy and Spain, spanning acute and convalescent COVID-19.

Per the original methods: The authors estimated nucleated cell counts from reference gene primer amplification. Some clones are missing from TCRdb's copy, which holds only in-frame ones; the method was immunoSEQ multiplex PCR. Clone size and V and J calls were adopted from that table, with D and trimming inferred from the DNA. Here the sample spans approximately 92,000 clones, around 72% being singletons. Germline assignment: CDR1 MNHEY and CDR2 SVGAGI. V shed 7 bases and J 0 bases; nucleotides not matched to a gene: 8. The CDR3 totals 15 residues. V is TRBV6-5 and J is TRBJ1-2; 7 bases line up with TRBD1. Input material: peripheral blood. The TCR sequence derives from a woman between 55 and 75 years old in a cohort sampled during active or convalescent COVID-19. The CDR3 loop reads CASNLQGRPNYGYTF. The CDR3 region has the DNA TGTGCCAGCAACCTACAGGGGAGGCCTAACTATGGCTACACCTTC.